This T cell receptor beta chain was identified during a study of CD8 T cells in ankylosing spondylitis. The study, taken as a whole, reports: Reportedly, matched ankylosing spondylitis synovial fluid was significantly enriched for disease-linked clones. Several highly homologous variants made up a TCR beta motif, and this motif appeared characteristic of ankylosing spondylitis blood. Before this, some motif variants had been reported in reactive arthritis synovial fluid and blood.

The germline gives CDR1 SEHNR, CDR2 FQNEAQ (reference sequence). With V trimmed by 4 bases and J by 9 bases, 14 bases remained unmatched. The CDR3 loop spans 17 amino acids. A few counts support this clonotype. Its antigen is still unknown. TCR beta libraries were made by quantitative 5'-RACE with molecular barcodes. One entry per CDR3 protein, called by TCRdb with MiXCR from the 5' RACE reads. The table records 350,000 or so distinct CDR3 sequences, around 15% of them present only once. The chain is built from TRBV7-9 and TRBJ2-1, with 11 positions matching TRBD2. The source is a male donor with ankylosing spondylitis or in good health (not recorded which). The sequenced sample was blood, either unsorted or a sorted T cell fraction (not recorded which). DNA for the CDR3: TGTGCCAGCAGCTCCCCGGGACTAGCGGCTTATAGCGGTGAGCAGTTCTTC. Amino acid sequence: CASSSPGLAAYSGEQFF. Full variable domain (outside the CDR3, taken from reference TRBV7-9 and TRBJ2-1): DTGVSQNPRHKITKRGQNVTFRCDPISEHNRLYWYRQTLGQGPEFLTYFQNEAQLEKSRLLSDRFSAERPKGSFSTLEIQRTEQGDSAMYLCASSSPGLAAYSGEQFFGPGTRLTVL.